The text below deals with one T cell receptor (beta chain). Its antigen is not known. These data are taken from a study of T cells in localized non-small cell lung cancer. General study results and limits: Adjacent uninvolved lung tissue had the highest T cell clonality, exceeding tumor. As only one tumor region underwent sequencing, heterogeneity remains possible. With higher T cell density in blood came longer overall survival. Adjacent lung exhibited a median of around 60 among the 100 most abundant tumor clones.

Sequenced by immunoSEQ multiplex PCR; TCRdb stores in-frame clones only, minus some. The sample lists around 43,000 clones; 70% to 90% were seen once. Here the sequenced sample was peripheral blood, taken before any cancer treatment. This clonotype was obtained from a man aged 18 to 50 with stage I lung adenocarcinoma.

As DNA, the CDR3 is TGCAGCGTCGCACAGGGGCCTGGGGATCAGCCCCAGCATTTT. Its protein product is CSVAQGPGDQPQHF. The V call is TRBV29-1, the J call TRBJ1-5; 7 positions agree with TRBD1. The trim removed 6 bases at V and 5 bases at J, leaving 10 bases unmatched. Germline CDR1 and CDR2: SQVTM and ANQGSEA. The CDR3 extends over 14 amino acids.